Listed below are T cell receptor beta chains from one sample, sequenced in a study of T cells expressing NK-cell markers. Each CDR3 protein gets one entry in TCRdb, which reprocessed the 5' RACE reads and gives no DNA. In all, the sample yields around 280,000 distinct CDR3 sequences. Material: blood T cells: a sorted CD56 or NKG2C T cell subset, CD4+ or CD8+ T cells, or bulk PBMC T cells (not recorded which). The source is a man younger than 30 in good health. CDR3s include the opening cysteine and the closing phenylalanine or tryptophan.

V	J	CDR3
TRBV6-6	TRBJ2-1	CASSYPIGVEQFF
TRBV29-1	TRBJ2-2	CSVVWTVNTGELFF
TRBV7-2	TRBJ1-6	CASSTGGQGGGSPLHF
TRBV12-3/TRBV12-4	TRBJ2-1	CASSTRLPLVF
TRBV6-1	TRBJ1-1	CASSETLGTEAFF
TRBV20-1	TRBJ2-7	CSVIAGGPYEQYF
TRBV20-1	TRBJ1-1	CSARGGAVPGANTEAFF
TRBV20-1	TRBJ2-3	CSARDRDRIMNTQYF
TRBV7-2	TRBJ1-2	CASSAPRDRNYGYTF
TRBV28	TRBJ1-5	CASSVDRYSNQPQHF